This entry lists 21 T cell receptor beta chains sequenced from one sample in a study of OX40 agonist ivuxolimab in advanced cancers. Using immunoSEQ multiplex PCR, the repertoire was profiled, and TCRdb retains in-frame clones only, with some absent. The repertoire consists of around 18,000 clones, with approximately 83% occurring once and the leading ten covering around 29%. The specimen comprised CD4+ or CD8+ T cells sorted from blood, sampled in a trial of the OX40 agonist ivuxolimab. These receptors all stem from an adult with an advanced solid tumor such as melanoma, head and neck, liver or kidney cancer.

The chain joins TRBV15 to TRBJ1-4, with unresolved D. CDR3 size: 16 residues. The V end was cut by 5 bases, the J end by 10 bases, with 23 bases between. Germline-derived CDR1 and CDR2 are LNHNV and YYDKDF (reference sequence). The CDR3 coding sequence is TGTGCCACCAGCGCGAGGCGCCCCCAAACGGGTGGAAAACTGTTTTTT. Residues: CATSARRPQTGGKLFF.

The chain couples TRBV28 to TRBJ2-1, with TRBD2 identical over 13 bases. This CDR3 spans 16 amino acids. Germline values: CDR1 MDHEN, CDR2 SYDVKM. V lost 2 bases, J lost 8 bases, and 6 bases stayed unmatched. This CDR3 is CASSLPGLAGDYEQFF. For the CDR3, the DNA is TGTGCCAGCAGTTTACCCGGACTAGCGGGAGACTATGAGCAGTTCTTC.

The rearrangement links TRBV28 to TRBJ1-5; tentatively, D is TRBD1 (5 bases). The CDR3 runs 17 residues. Deletions cut 2 bases from V and 0 bases from J, with 14 bases between. Germline CDR1 MDHEN, CDR2 SYDVKM. CDR3 amino acids: CASSLSLRQYSNQPQHF. CDR3 in DNA: TGTGCCAGCAGTTTAAGTCTTCGACAGTATAGCAATCAGCCCCAGCATTTT.

In this sample, this clone turned up a few times. The rearrangement links TRBV15 to TRBJ1-5, with D hard to call. Per the germline V gene, CDR1 is LNHNV and CDR2 is YYDKDF (reference sequence). The CDR3 contains 15 residues. With 2 bases removed from V and 0 bases from J, the gap between germline ends came to 8 bases. The DNA of the CDR3 is TGTGCCACCAGCAGAACGGTATATAGCAATCAGCCCCAGCATTTT. This codes for CATSRTVYSNQPQHF.

The J gene is TRBJ1-2, the V gene TRBV27, with D unclear. V lost 3 bases to trimming and J lost 2 bases, with 7 bases between them. This CDR3 spans 13 amino acids. CDR1 and CDR2 (germline): MNHEY, SMNVEV (reference sequence). The CDR3 nucleotides are TGTGCCAGCAGTTTTGGCAAAAACTATGGCTACACCTTC. Translation gives CASSFGKNYGYTF.

The CDR3 reads CAINTGTGPSNEQFF. The DNA for the CDR3 is TGTGCCATCAATACCGGGACAGGTCCGAGTAATGAGCAGTTCTTC. The genes are TRBV10-3 and TRBJ2-1, with 8 bases fitting TRBD1. The CDR3 consists of 15 residues. V lost 7 bases and J lost 7; bases outside the gene matches: 12. The germline gives CDR1 ENHRY, CDR2 SYGVKD.

The chain recombines TRBV9 with TRBJ1-2; 11 nucleotides match TRBD1. The CDR3 spans 14 residues. Germline loops: CDR1 SGDLS, CDR2 YYNGEE. V gave up 0 bases and J gave up 6 bases; unmatched junction bases: 1. CDR3 sequence: CASSVEGQGDGYTF. In DNA, the CDR3 is TGTGCCAGCAGCGTAGAGGGACAGGGGGATGGCTACACCTTC. Variable domain in full (rest from reference TRBV9 and TRBJ1-2): DSGVTQTPKHLITATGQRVTLRCSPRSGDLSVYWYQQSLDQGLQFLIQYYNGEERAKGNILERFSAQQFPDLHSELNLSSLELGDSALYFCASSVEGQGDGYTFGSGTRLTVV.

The J gene is TRBJ2-7, the V gene TRBV2; TRBD1 might be the D (6 bases). Trimming took 0 bases from V and 6 from J, leaving 9 bases between them. CDR3 length: 13 residues. Germline V CDR1 and CDR2: SNHLY, FYNNEI. The CDR3 region is CASSEALGGEQYF. The CDR3 nucleotides read TGTGCCAGCAGTGAAGCGCTAGGGGGCGAGCAGTACTTC. Full variable domain (outside the CDR3, taken from reference TRBV2 and TRBJ2-7): EPEVTQTPSHQVTQMGQEVILRCVPISNHLYFYWYRQILGQKVEFLVSFYNNEISEKSEIFDDQFSVERPDGSNFTLKIRSTKLEDSAMYFCASSEALGGEQYFGPGTRLTVT.

This sequence joins TRBV27 and TRBJ1-5; D might be TRBD1 (5 bases). V lost 2 bases, J lost 6 bases, and 11 bases lay in between. Germline CDR1 MNHEY, CDR2 SMNVEV (reference sequence). The CDR3 is 14 amino acids. The DNA of the CDR3 is TGTGCCAGCAGTTTACAGGGAAGTGGTCAGCCCCAGCATTTT. Its protein product is CASSLQGSGQPQHF.

The chain links TRBV15 to TRBJ1-4; D unclear. Germline CDR1 LNHNV, CDR2 YYDKDF (reference sequence). This CDR3 comprises 16 residues. Trimming took off 0 bases at V and 0 bases at J, with 8 bases between the two ends. CDR3 nucleotide sequence: TGTGCCACCAGCAGAGAGGTTGGGGCAACTAATGAAAAACTGTTTTTT. Its translation: CATSREVGATNEKLFF. Together with reference TRBV15 and TRBJ1-4, the CDR3 gives the full variable domain: DAMVIQNPRYQVTQFGKPVTLSCSQTLNHNVMYWYQQKSSQAPKLLFHYYDKDFNNEADTPDNFQSRRPNTSFCFLDIRSPGLGDTAMYLCATSREVGATNEKLFFGSGTQLSVL.

This rearrangement joins TRBV11-2 to TRBJ2-1, with 8 bases that match TRBD2. The V gene end was trimmed by 1 base and the J gene end by 8 bases; junction bases not matched to a gene: 7. The CDR3 loop spans 15 amino acids. Germline assignment: CDR1 SGHAT and CDR2 FQNNGV. The chain's CDR3 is CASSLGTLAGYEQFF. The DNA for the CDR3 is TGTGCCAGCAGCTTAGGTACCCTAGCGGGCTATGAGCAGTTCTTC.

The gene calls are TRBV7-9 and TRBJ2-5; D may be TRBD1 (5 bases). The V gene's germline CDR1 is SEHNR and CDR2 FQNEAQ (reference sequence). The CDR3 totals 15 residues. Trimming cost V 2 bases and J 1 base, with 11 bases left between them. CDR3 coding DNA: TGTGCCAGCAGCTTACCGGACAAGACCCAAGAGACCCAGTACTTC. Protein: CASSLPDKTQETQYF.

This clone was seen only a few times. The chain has TRBV15 and TRBJ1-1; D remains unclear. This CDR3 is built from 13 residues. Germline V lookup: CDR1 LNHNV, CDR2 YYDKDF (reference sequence). With 2 bases removed from V and 1 base from J, the gap between germline ends came to 5 bases. CDR3 DNA: TGTGCCACCAGCAGAACCTGGAACACTGAAGCTTTCTTT. Amino acid sequence: CATSRTWNTEAFF.

The chain is built from TRBV7-9 and TRBJ2-2, with D possibly matching TRBD1 (6 bases). This CDR3 contains 14 residues. V was cut by 7 bases and J by 0 bases, with 9 bases left in between. Germline V lookup: CDR1 SEHNR, CDR2 FQNEAQ (reference sequence). The CDR3 DNA sequence: TGTGCCAGCACGGGGACAACGAACACCGGGGAGCTGTTTTTT. As protein: CASTGTTNTGELFF.

This chain joins TRBV7-9 and TRBJ2-7; D is possibly TRBD1 (6 bases). The CDR3 sequence is 12 residues long. The V gene's germline CDR1 is SEHNR and CDR2 FQNEAQ (reference sequence). V was clipped by 4 bases and J by 2 bases, with 6 bases between them. The CDR3 DNA reads TGTGCCAGCAGCTCAGGGGCCTACGAGCAGTACTTC. Protein sequence: CASSSGAYEQYF.

V gene TRBV11-3 combines with J gene TRBJ2-7, with 8 bases aligning to TRBD1. Trimming cost V 6 bases and J 3 bases; bases outside gene matches: 1. CDR1 SGHNT and CDR2 YENEEA come from the germline V gene. This CDR3 comprises 12 residues. In nucleotides, the CDR3 is TGTGCCAGCAGTGGGACAGGCTACGAGCAGTACTTC. Protein sequence: CASSGTGYEQYF.

This sequence joins TRBV19 and TRBJ1-5, with D possibly TRBD1 on 5 matching bases. The germline gives CDR1 LNHDA, CDR2 SQIVND (reference sequence). V shed 10 bases and J shed 3 bases, with 19 bases lying between them. The CDR3 covers 15 residues. The CDR3 loop is CANPPRGRANQPQHF. The CDR3 nucleotides read TGTGCCAATCCTCCCCGGGGACGGGCCAATCAGCCCCAGCATTTT.

This chain uses TRBV27 with TRBJ2-1, with 9 bases matching TRBD2. J lost 6 bases, V lost 4 bases, and 4 bases had no gene match. Germline V gives CDR1 MNHEY, CDR2 SMNVEV (reference sequence). CDR3 length: 14 residues. CDR3 residues: CASSWSSGSNEQFF. The CDR3 DNA is TGTGCCAGCAGTTGGAGTAGCGGGAGCAATGAGCAGTTCTTC.

V and J are TRBV5-1 and TRBJ2-7; 13 positions agree with TRBD2. Germline CDR1 and CDR2: SGHRS and YFSETQ. This CDR3 is built from 19 residues. With V trimmed by 4 bases and J by 0 bases, 13 bases remained unmatched. CDR3: CASSTGLAGAGWSSYEQYF. CDR3 nucleotides: TGCGCCAGCAGCACCGGACTAGCGGGAGCGGGATGGAGCTCCTACGAGCAGTACTTC.

The chain recombines TRBV5-1 with TRBJ2-1; 9 bases fit TRBD2. The V gene's germline CDR1 is SGHRS and CDR2 YFSETQ. The CDR3 is made up of 16 amino acids. V trimming: 2 bases; J trimming: 4 bases; junction bases outside the gene matches: 7. This CDR3 reads CASSFDSGSWYNEQFF. CDR3 nucleotide sequence: TGCGCCAGCAGCTTTGATAGCGGGAGTTGGTACAATGAGCAGTTCTTC.

The chain recombines TRBV21-1 with TRBJ2-4; the DNA was not compared with TRBD1, the D call given in the table. TRBV21-1 is flagged as a pseudogene. The length of the CDR3 is 16 residues. This CDR3 reads CASSKREQGSVNIQYF. As DNA, the CDR3 is TGTGCCAGCAGCAAAAGGGAACAGGGATCTGTGAACATTCAGTACTTC.